The 6 T cell receptor beta chains listed next were all sequenced from one sample in a study of CD8 T cells in Susac syndrome. An amount of RNA that ranged from roughly 0.45 to 1 ug was reverse transcribed with random hexamers. Via MiXCR, TCRdb re-called the immunoSEQ multiplex PCR reads, giving one row per CDR3 protein. The repertoire includes 100,000 to 150,000 distinct CDR3 sequences, approximately 93% of them detected once, and about 0.096% sits in the top ten. The sequencing input was CD4+ T cells from PBMCs. Source of these receptors: a human donor with multiple sclerosis.

The table lists this clonotype with a count of one. This sequence joins TRBV29-1 and TRBJ2-2, with TRBD1 identical over 7 bases. J was trimmed by 1 base and V by 7 bases; bases with no gene match: 6. CDR3 size: 14 residues. CDR1 and CDR2 (germline): SQVTM, ANQGSEA. This CDR3 reads CSASGQMNTGELFF. The CDR3 nucleotides read TGCAGCGCCTCGGGACAGATGAACACCGGGGAGCTGTTTTTT.

Only one count was recorded for this clonotype. The chain employs TRBV19 and TRBJ1-2; no firm D call. V gave up 8 bases and J gave up 3 bases, with 19 bases separating them. CDR1 and CDR2 from the germline V gene are LNHDA and SQIVND (reference sequence). The CDR3 totals 15 residues. This chain's CDR3 is CASRRYRTAHYGYTF. The CDR3 DNA follows: TGTGCCAGTCGAAGGTACCGGACCGCGCACTATGGCTACACCTTC.

This clonotype occurred once. V gene TRBV20-1 combines with J gene TRBJ1-1; D call uncertain. The CDR3 sequence is 13 residues long. Germline V lookup: CDR1 DFQATT, CDR2 SNEGSKA (reference sequence). The V end lost 6 bases, the J end lost 1 base, and 12 bases lay between the germline ends. This CDR3 is CSASRQENTEAFF. In DNA, the CDR3 is TGCAGTGCCAGCAGGCAGGAGAACACTGAAGCTTTCTTT.

The chain uses TRBV19 and TRBJ2-1; 10 nucleotides align to TRBD1. The length of the CDR3 is 15 residues. Germline V gene lookup returns CDR1 LNHDA and CDR2 SQIVND (reference sequence). The J segment lost 10 bases and the V segment lost 1 base, leaving 7 bases of the junction unmatched. The CDR3: CASSIVETGGREQFF. DNA for the CDR3: TGTGCCAGTAGTATAGTTGAGACAGGGGGCCGGGAGCAGTTCTTC.

V is TRBV7-2 and J is TRBJ1-5, with 7 bases matching TRBD1. V shed 5 bases and J 7 bases; nucleotides not matched to a gene: 8. This CDR3 has 14 amino acids. Germline assignment: CDR1 SGHTA and CDR2 FQGNSA. This chain's CDR3 is CASSQGDSGQPQHF. The CDR3, as DNA: TGTGCCAGCAGCCAAGGGGACAGCGGGCAGCCCCAGCATTTT.

This chain joins TRBV5-1 and TRBJ2-5; possibly TRBD1 for D (6 bases). This CDR3 comprises 15 residues. Per germline, CDR1 SGHRS and CDR2 YFSETQ. V was cut by 5 bases and J by 2 bases, with 16 bases left in between. The CDR3 region has the DNA TGCGCCAGCAGTTCGACAGGTACTCTTCAAGAGACCCAGTACTTC. Its translation is CASSSTGTLQETQYF. Variable domain in full (rest from reference TRBV5-1 and TRBJ2-5): KAGVTQTPRYLIKTRGQQVTLSCSPISGHRSVSWYQQTPGQGLQFLFEYFSETQRNKGNFPGRFSGRQFSNSRSEMNVSTLELGDSALYLCASSSTGTLQETQYFGPGTRLLVL.